This T cell receptor (beta chain) was observed in a study of blood T cell repertoires in COVID-19. Across the study: The study drew acute and convalescent COVID-19 samples from the United States, Italy and Spain. PBMCs, B-cell-depleted T cells, or T cells were the source of the cDNA or gDNA that made up the material.

CDR1 MNHEY and CDR2 SVGEGT come from the germline V gene. The length of the CDR3 is 15 residues. V was pared by 3 bases and J by 6 bases, with 7 bases of the junction left unmatched. As processed by the authors: Estimation of nucleated cell counts was performed using reference gene primer amplification. The assay was immunoSEQ multiplex PCR, and TCRdb's table has in-frame clones only and misses some. V and J calls and clone size follow that table, whereas D and trimming were derived from the DNA. The sample consists of over 200,000 clones, approximately 80% of them appearing once. Sequences were obtained from peripheral blood. The clonotype originates from a woman aged 80 or over with active or convalescent COVID-19. V gene TRBV6-2 or TRBV6-3 combines with J gene TRBJ2-1, with 8 bases fitting TRBD2. CDR3 nucleotides: TGTGCCAGCAGTTATCGGGGACTAGTCCGCAATGAGCAGTTCTTC. Translation gives CASSYRGLVRNEQFF.